This T cell receptor beta chain originates from a study of blood T cell repertoires in COVID-19. Study-level background: Material from acute and convalescent COVID-19 was sourced from the United States, Italy and Spain. In each case, the material was cDNA or gDNA derived from T cells, B-cell-depleted T cells, or PBMCs.

The V segment lost 5 bases and the J segment 2 bases; nucleotides outside the gene matches: 6. The CDR3 length is 15 residues. The germline gives CDR1 SEHNR, CDR2 FQNEAQ (reference sequence). Original handling: Estimates of nucleated cell counts were drawn from the amplification of reference gene primers. This table comes from immunoSEQ multiplex PCR, and its TCRdb copy is limited to in-frame clones, with some not included. The V and J calls and clone size are taken from that table; D and trimming were inferred from the DNA. The table lists 95,000 to 150,000 clones, roughly 88% of them singletons, with over 4.5% in the top ten.

The sequence derives from a human donor in a cohort sampled during active COVID-19. The sample consisted of peripheral blood. The genes are TRBV7-9 and TRBJ2-7; 10 nucleotides agree with TRBD1. The CDR3 sequence is CASSLRDRGPYEQYF. CDR3 nucleotides: TGTGCCAGCAGCCTCCGGGACAGGGGACCCTACGAGCAGTACTTC.